Following are 14 T cell receptor beta chains from one sample sequenced in a study of cytomegalovirus exposure and HLA in healthy donors. The PCR used 60 Vbeta and 13 Jbeta primers. Generated by immunoSEQ multiplex PCR, the TCRdb table keeps only in-frame clones and is missing some. The data show under 85,000 clones, with 60% to 85% seen just once and more than 2.5% held by the top ten. Sequences were obtained from PBMCs. These receptor sequences come from a man aged 18 to 29 in good health and CMV-seronegative.

This sequence joins TRBV10-3 and TRBJ2-7, with 7 nucleotides matching TRBD2. The CDR3 is made up of 16 amino acids. V gave up 0 bases and J gave up 0 bases; unmatched junction bases: 5. In germline, CDR1 is ENHRY, CDR2 SYGVKD. The CDR3: CAISESWDYDSYEQYF. The CDR3 DNA sequence: TGTGCCATCAGTGAGTCGTGGGACTATGACTCCTACGAGCAGTACTTC.

The rearrangement joins TRBV7-2 to TRBJ2-5, with 8 bases matching TRBD2. Looked up from germline, CDR1 is SGHTA and CDR2 is FQGNSA. Trimming at V came to 1 base and at J to 5 bases, leaving 0 bases not matched to a gene. CDR3 length: 13 residues. The CDR3: CASSLGGGETQYF. DNA of the CDR3: TGTGCCAGCAGCTTAGGCGGGGGGGAGACCCAGTACTTC.

This chain links TRBV5-6 with TRBJ2-5, with a tentative D call TRBD2 (5 bases). The length of the CDR3 is 14 residues. Trimming cost V 6 bases and J 2 bases, with 14 bases left between them. Germline V gives CDR1 SGHDT, CDR2 YYEEEE. DNA of the CDR3: TGTGCCAGCATCCTATCGGGGTCTCAAGAGACCCAGTACTTC. This sequence encodes CASILSGSQETQYF.

The chain carries TRBV5-4 and TRBJ2-5, with D perhaps TRBD1 (6 bases). The end of the DNA aligns better with TRBJ2-7, so the J call may be wrong. Germline V CDR1 and CDR2: SGHNT, YYREEE (reference sequence). CDR3 length: 15 amino acids. The CDR3 here is CASSFSQGSFYEQYF. The CDR3 DNA reads TGTGCCAGCAGCTTTTCACAGGGATCCTTCTACGAGCAGTACTTC.

This chain links TRBV6-1 with TRBJ1-2, with 10 bases fitting TRBD1. CDR1 is MNHNS and CDR2 is SASEGT in the germline V gene. The CDR3 loop spans 14 amino acids. V was clipped by 7 bases and J by 4 bases; unmatched bases: 6. CDR3 sequence (DNA): TGTGCCAGCATCCGGGACAGGGGCATCTATGGCTACACCTTC. It codes for CASIRDRGIYGYTF.

This chain links TRBV6-1 with TRBJ1-4; D perhaps matches TRBD1 (5 bases). Trimming removed 0 bases at V and 4 bases at J, with 9 bases between. The CDR3 consists of 15 residues. CDR1 is MNHNS, CDR2 SASEGT, per germline. The CDR3 protein is CASSEAGGGNEKLFF. The DNA of the CDR3 is TGTGCCAGCAGTGAAGCGGGGGGGGGTAATGAAAAACTGTTTTTT.

The chain combines TRBV2 with TRBJ2-3, with 11 bases aligning to TRBD2. The V gene end was trimmed by 7 bases and the J gene end by 1 base; junction bases not matched to a gene: 7. From germline, CDR1 is SNHLY and CDR2 FYNNEI. The CDR3 totals 16 residues. The CDR3 bases are TGTGCCAGCACCCTAGCGGGGGGCTGGGGCACAGATACGCAGTATTTT. This sequence encodes CASTLAGGWGTDTQYF.

This chain joins TRBV18 and TRBJ2-6, with 10 bases identical to TRBD1. This CDR3 has 16 residues. After removal of 6 bases from V and 4 bases from J, the junction contained 6 bases not matched to a gene. Germline lookup yields CDR1 KGHSH and CDR2 LQKENI. CDR3: CASSTRTGGGANVLTF. CDR3 sequence (DNA): TGTGCCAGCTCCACTAGGACAGGGGGAGGGGCCAACGTCCTGACTTTC.

This rearrangement joins TRBV6-5 to TRBJ1-5; no definite D call. Between the trimmed V and J ends, which lost 2 bases and 3 bases, there was a span of 8 bases. The CDR3 is 14 residues long. Germline values: CDR1 MNHEY, CDR2 SVGAGI. The CDR3 bases are TGTGCCAGCAGTTACCGCGGGGTCAATCAGCCCCAGCATTTT. Protein product: CASSYRGVNQPQHF.

V gene TRBV27 combines with J gene TRBJ2-3; D perhaps matches TRBD2 (6 bases). The germline CDR1 and CDR2 sequences are MNHEY and SMNVEV (reference sequence). The CDR3 extends over 15 amino acids. Trimming shortened V by 5 bases and J by 2 bases, and 14 bases separated the two germline ends. In nucleotides, the CDR3 is TGTGCCAGCAGTGGGCTAGCGACACCCACAGATACGCAGTATTTT. It encodes CASSGLATPTDTQYF.

V and J are TRBV7-3 and TRBJ2-1; 8 bases map to TRBD1. From germline, CDR1 is SGHTA and CDR2 FQGTGA. V gave up 4 bases and J gave up 5 bases; unmatched junction bases: 4. The CDR3 consists of 14 residues. CDR3 in amino acids: CASSSQGANNEQFF. As DNA, the CDR3 is TGTGCCAGCAGCTCCCAGGGGGCAAACAATGAGCAGTTCTTC.

The J gene is TRBJ2-5, the V gene TRBV5-1; perhaps TRBD1 as D (6 bases). The germline V and J ends were trimmed by 4 bases and 3 bases, with 13 bases remaining between them. The length of the CDR3 is 14 residues. Per germline, CDR1 SGHRS and CDR2 YFSETQ. For the CDR3, the DNA is TGCGCCAGCAGCGCAACAGGGTGGGAAGAGACCCAGTACTTC. This codes for CASSATGWEETQYF. Drawing the rest from reference TRBV5-1 and TRBJ2-5, the complete variable domain is KAGVTQTPRYLIKTRGQQVTLSCSPISGHRSVSWYQQTPGQGLQFLFEYFSETQRNKGNFPGRFSGRQFSNSRSEMNVSTLELGDSALYLCASSATGWEETQYFGPGTRLLVL.

V and J are TRBV6-5 and TRBJ1-2, with TRBD1 as a possible D gene (5 bases). Germline V gives CDR1 MNHEY, CDR2 SVGAGI. The V and J ends lost 0 bases and 4 bases respectively, with 12 bases between them. This CDR3 contains 15 residues. The CDR3 DNA reads TGTGCCAGCAGTTACTCTCCAGGGTCATCCTATGGCTACACCTTC. Residues: CASSYSPGSSYGYTF.

The chain uses TRBV27 and TRBJ1-1; D remains unclear. The CDR3 is 14 amino acids. V was pared by 6 bases and J by 6 bases, with 17 bases between. CDR1 and CDR2 from the germline V gene are MNHEY and SMNVEV (reference sequence). CDR3 bases: TGTGCCAGCAGCCCCAATTTAACAGCTCCTGAAGCTTTCTTT. It encodes CASSPNLTAPEAFF.